Listed below are T cell receptor beta chains from one sample, sequenced in a study of beta chain features in type 1 diabetes. Assay: immunoSEQ multiplex PCR; the TCRdb copy retains only in-frame clones and omits some. The sample yields around 300,000 clones, about 7.8% seen once. Material: central memory CD4+ T cells from blood. These receptors were taken from a woman between 18 and 30 years old in good health. CDR3s leave out the opening cysteine and the closing phenylalanine or tryptophan. A D gene is named only where the DNA matches it firmly. Clone sizes are given selectively: once, few, many, or a class where the clone is expanded.

J gene	V gene	CDR3 length	D gene	clone size	CDR3 protein
TRBJ2-3	TRBV30	10	-	-	AWSEVAGTQY
TRBJ1-2	TRBV14	9	-	many	ASSQGYGYT
TRBJ2-5	TRBV29-1	10	-	few	SVPRSEETQY
TRBJ2-3	TRBV30	12	-	-	AGDTGTSTDTQY
TRBJ2-5	TRBV6-1	12	-	-	ASSAWGGQETQY
TRBJ2-1	TRBV7-2	12	TRBD2	few	ASCRTSEYNEQF
TRBJ2-1	TRBV6-1	11	TRBD2	few	ASSWGTSLEQF
TRBJ1-1	TRBV4-1	15	-	few	ASSQDHALGLNTEAF
TRBJ2-4	TRBV11-3	14	TRBD1	few	ASSLRTGEGLDIQY
TRBJ2-7	TRBV12-5	14	-	few	ASGLVLTRDPYEQY
TRBJ2-3	TRBV29-1	13	-	-	SVSPGGGGTDTQY
TRBJ1-1	TRBV18	12	-	few	ASSPTRSNTEAF
TRBJ2-1	TRBV11-2	14	TRBD2	-	ASSSLPGLAGNEQF
TRBJ1-5	TRBV11-2	13	-	once	ASSHPGGGNQPQH
TRBJ1-1	TRBV29-1	11	-	few	SAPDRWGTEAF
TRBJ1-5	TRBV19	11	-	many	ASSMGLYQPQH
TRBJ1-6	TRBV5-1	12	-	-	ASRNTDGGSPLH
TRBJ2-3	TRBV27	12	-	few	ASRKNGATDTQY
TRBJ2-1	TRBV7-2	12	TRBD2	few	AIGVAGGGNEQF
TRBJ1-4	TRBV29-1	15	TRBD1	few	SARAGTGAGGNEKLF
TRBJ2-5	TRBV29-1	10	-	few	SVWQGPVTQY
TRBJ2-3	TRBV2	17	TRBD2	few	ASSELGGAASGRRDTQY
TRBJ1-2	TRBV4-3	13	-	few	ASSQDRGEDYGYT
TRBJ2-1	TRBV7-3	16	TRBD2	-	ASSLYHKPGLVWNEQF
TRBJ2-3	TRBV7-2	11	-	-	ASSVDWTDTQY
TRBJ2-3	TRBV29-1	10	TRBD2	-	SLREGLDTQY
TRBJ2-4	TRBV7-9	11	TRBD1	-	ASSRTGGNIQY
TRBJ1-2	TRBV5-1	11	-	-	ASSLGINYGYT
TRBJ2-1	TRBV14	14	-	many	ASSQDSRPINNEQF
TRBJ2-5	TRBV15	11	-	-	ATSRNLGETQY
TRBJ1-6	TRBV27	13	-	-	ASSSDLGPNSPLH
TRBJ2-3	TRBV6-6	14	-	-	ASSYSGSWAVDTQY
TRBJ1-2	TRBV7-9	11	TRBD1	-	ASSGGQGSGYT
TRBJ2-7	TRBV19	13	-	few	ASSYDGQNSYEQY
TRBJ1-1	TRBV25-1	14	-	-	ASSGGGSRMNTEAF
TRBJ2-7	TRBV11-3	11	-	-	ASSWDAGWEQY
TRBJ1-1	TRBV4-2	13	-	few	ASSQEGRGFTEAF
TRBJ1-1	TRBV27	13	TRBD1	-	ASRTGRVMNTEAF
TRBJ1-2	TRBV28	11	-	-	ASSPRQIYGYT
TRBJ2-4	TRBV7-2	13	TRBD1	few	ASRPGTGDKNIQY
TRBJ2-2	TRBV4-3	13	-	-	ASSLTGTDTGELF
TRBJ1-2	TRBV7-9	12	-	few	ASSPKGQAYGYT
TRBJ2-7	TRBV7-9	12	TRBD1	few	ASSLGRDRYEQY
TRBJ2-3	TRBV7-2	13	-	-	ASSPTSNGADTQY